The TCR beta chain described here comes from a study of blood T cell repertoires in COVID-19. Background on the study: Whether acute or convalescent, the COVID-19 samples came from the United States, Italy and Spain. PBMCs, B-cell-depleted T cells, or T cells provided the cDNA or gDNA that made up the material.

The germline V gene has CDR1 SEHNR and CDR2 FQNEAQ (reference sequence). Trimming removed 0 bases at V and 0 bases at J, with 8 bases between. CDR3 length: 15 residues. Here immunoSEQ multiplex PCR was the method, and the copy in TCRdb shows in-frame clones only, minus some. Among 150,000 to 180,000 clones listed, 65% to 85% were seen once. Material: peripheral blood. The genes are TRBV7-9 and TRBJ1-1; TRBD1 is a possible D gene (6 bases). The sequence was collected from a woman of 80 years or more with acute or convalescent COVID-19. Here the CDR3 reads CASSLAGTLNTEAFF. The DNA for the CDR3 is TGTGCCAGCAGCTTAGCAGGGACACTGAACACTGAAGCTTTCTTT.